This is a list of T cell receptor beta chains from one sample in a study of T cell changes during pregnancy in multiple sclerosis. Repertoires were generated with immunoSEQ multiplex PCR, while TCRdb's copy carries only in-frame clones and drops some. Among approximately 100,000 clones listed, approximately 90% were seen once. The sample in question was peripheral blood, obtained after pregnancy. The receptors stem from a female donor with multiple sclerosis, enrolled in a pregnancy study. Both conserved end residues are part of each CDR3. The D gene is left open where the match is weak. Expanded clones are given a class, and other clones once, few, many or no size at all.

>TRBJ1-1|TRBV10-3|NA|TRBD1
TGTGCCATCAGGGGGGACAGGAGCTCCACTGAAGCTTTCTTT
CAIRGDRSSTEAFF
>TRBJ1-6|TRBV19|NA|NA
TGTGCCAGTACCCATCCGGGATCACCCCTCCACTTT
CASTHPGSPLHF
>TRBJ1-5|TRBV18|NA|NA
TGTGCCAGCTCACGGCCGGGCGGGGATCAGCCCCAGCATTTT
CASSRPGGDQPQHF
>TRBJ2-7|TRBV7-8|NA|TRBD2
TGTGCCAGCAGCTTAGCGCGGGGGGGAGTGGGCTACGAGCAGTACTTC
CASSLARGGVGYEQYF
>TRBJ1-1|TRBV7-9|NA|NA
TGTGCCAGCAGCTTAAGAGTAGACACTGAAGCTTTCTTT
CASSLRVDTEAFF
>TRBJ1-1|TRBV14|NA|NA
TGTGCCAGCAGCCAAGGCTTTAACTTCGGAGGGTCGGCTTTCTTT
CASSQGFNFGGSAFF
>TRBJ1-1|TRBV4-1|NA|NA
TGCGCCAGCAGCCAAGAAATTCACTTGGGCAGGGTGATCACTGAAGCTTTCTTT
CASSQEIHLGRVITEAFF
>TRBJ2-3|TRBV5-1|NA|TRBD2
TGCGCCAGCAGCCTAGCGGGGACAACAGATACGCAGTATTTT
CASSLAGTTDTQYF
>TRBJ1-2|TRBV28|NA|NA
TGTGCCAGCAGTTTGAACCAGGGGGGCTACACCTTC
CASSLNQGGYTF
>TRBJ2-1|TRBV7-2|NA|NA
TGTGCCAGCAGCTCCCTAGCGAGCTCCTACAATGAGCAGTTCTTC
CASSSLASSYNEQFF
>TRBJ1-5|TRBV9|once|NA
TGTGCCAGCAGTCCCGGACAGTTTAGCAATCAGCCCCAGCATTTT
CASSPGQFSNQPQHF
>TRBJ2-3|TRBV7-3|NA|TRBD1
TGTGCCAGCAGCTGGACAGGGGTGGATACAGATACGCAGTATTTT
CASSWTGVDTDTQYF
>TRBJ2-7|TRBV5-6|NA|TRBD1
TGTGCCAGCAGCTTGTTTCGTAGGGCAGGGGGCTCCGAGCAGTACTTC
CASSLFRRAGGSEQYF
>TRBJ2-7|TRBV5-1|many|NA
TGCGCCAGCAGCTTGTTAGGAGGGACCTACGAGCAGTACTTC
CASSLLGGTYEQYF
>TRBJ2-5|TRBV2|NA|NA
TGTGCCAGCATTCTGTTCACCAGGGAGACCCAGTACTTC
CASILFTRETQYF
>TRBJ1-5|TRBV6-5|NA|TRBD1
TGTGCCAGCAGTTACCGACAGGGAGAGGGTCAGCCCCAGCATTTT
CASSYRQGEGQPQHF
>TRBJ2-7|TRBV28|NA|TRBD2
TGTGCCAGCATTATAGCGGGAGCCTCCTACGAGCAGTACTTC
CASIIAGASYEQYF
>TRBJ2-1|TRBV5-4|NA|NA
TGTGCCAGCAGGCCCGAGGGCCAGAATGAGCAGTTCTTC
CASRPEGQNEQFF
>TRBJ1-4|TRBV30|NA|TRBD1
TGTGCCTGGAAGGGTCCTGGGACAGGGGGTACACAACTGTTTTTT
CAWKGPGTGGTQLFF
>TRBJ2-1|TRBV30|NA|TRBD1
TGTGCCTGGAGTGTAGGGACAGGGAGTGGTGAGCAGTTCTTC
CAWSVGTGSGEQFF
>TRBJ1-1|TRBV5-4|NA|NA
TGTGCCAGCAGCGCCCACGGGGGGATGAACACTGAAGCTTTCTTT
CASSAHGGMNTEAFF
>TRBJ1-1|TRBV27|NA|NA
TGTGCCAGCAGCTCAACAGGGATGGGTGAAGCTTTCTTT
CASSSTGMGEAFF
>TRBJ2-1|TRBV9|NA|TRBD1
TGTGCCAGCAGCGTGGGACAGGGGGCGAGGTTTGAGCAGTTCTTC
CASSVGQGARFEQFF
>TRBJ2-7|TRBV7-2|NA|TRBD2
TGTGCCAGCAGCGCCTTAGCGGGGGGTAGGTCCTACGAGCAGTACTTC
CASSALAGGRSYEQYF
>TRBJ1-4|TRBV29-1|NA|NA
TGCAGCGTTCTACAGGGCACTGAAAAACTGTTTTTT
CSVLQGTEKLFF
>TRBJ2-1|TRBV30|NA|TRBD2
TGTGCCTGGAGTTCAAGTTGGCGGGGGAGCTCCTACAATGAGCAGTTCTTC
CAWSSSWRGSSYNEQFF